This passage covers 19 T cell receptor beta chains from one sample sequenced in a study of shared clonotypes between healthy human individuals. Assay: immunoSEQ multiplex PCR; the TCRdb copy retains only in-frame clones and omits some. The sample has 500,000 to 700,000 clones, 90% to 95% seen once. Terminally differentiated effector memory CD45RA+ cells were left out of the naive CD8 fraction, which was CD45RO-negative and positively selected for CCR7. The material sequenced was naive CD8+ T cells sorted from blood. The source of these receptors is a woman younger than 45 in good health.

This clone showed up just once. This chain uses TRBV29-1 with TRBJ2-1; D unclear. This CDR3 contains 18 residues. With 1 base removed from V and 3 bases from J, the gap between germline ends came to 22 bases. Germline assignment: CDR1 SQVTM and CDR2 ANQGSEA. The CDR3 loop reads CSVEALAGRPSNYNEQFF. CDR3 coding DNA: TGCAGCGTTGAAGCTCTGGCCGGGCGTCCCTCCAACTACAATGAGCAGTTCTTC.

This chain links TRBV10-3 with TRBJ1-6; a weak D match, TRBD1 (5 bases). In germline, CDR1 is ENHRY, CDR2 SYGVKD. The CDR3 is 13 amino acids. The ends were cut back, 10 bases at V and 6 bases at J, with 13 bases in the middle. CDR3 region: CATRQTANSPLHF. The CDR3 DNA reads TGTGCCACTAGACAGACCGCTAATTCACCCCTCCACTTT.

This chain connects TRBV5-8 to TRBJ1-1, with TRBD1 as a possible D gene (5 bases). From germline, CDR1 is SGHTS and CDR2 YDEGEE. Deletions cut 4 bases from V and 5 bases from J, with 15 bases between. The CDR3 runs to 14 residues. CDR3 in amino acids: CASSPLYGGTEAFF. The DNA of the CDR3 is TGTGCCAGCAGCCCCCTCTACGGGGGAACTGAAGCTTTCTTT.

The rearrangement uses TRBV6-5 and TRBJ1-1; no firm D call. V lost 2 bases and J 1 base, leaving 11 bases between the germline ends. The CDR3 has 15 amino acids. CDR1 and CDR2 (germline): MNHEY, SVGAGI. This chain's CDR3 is CASSYPGEGNTEAFF. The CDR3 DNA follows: TGTGCCAGCAGTTACCCGGGTGAGGGGAACACTGAAGCTTTCTTT.

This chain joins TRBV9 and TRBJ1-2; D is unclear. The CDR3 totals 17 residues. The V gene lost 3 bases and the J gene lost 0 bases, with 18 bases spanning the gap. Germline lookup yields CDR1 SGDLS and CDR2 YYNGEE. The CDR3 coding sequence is TGTGCCAGCAGCGCCACCACCTGGCTGGGAACTAACTATGGCTACACCTTC. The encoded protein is CASSATTWLGTNYGYTF. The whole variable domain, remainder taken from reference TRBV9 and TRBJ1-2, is DSGVTQTPKHLITATGQRVTLRCSPRSGDLSVYWYQQSLDQGLQFLIQYYNGEERAKGNILERFSAQQFPDLHSELNLSSLELGDSALYFCASSATTWLGTNYGYTFGSGTRLTVV.

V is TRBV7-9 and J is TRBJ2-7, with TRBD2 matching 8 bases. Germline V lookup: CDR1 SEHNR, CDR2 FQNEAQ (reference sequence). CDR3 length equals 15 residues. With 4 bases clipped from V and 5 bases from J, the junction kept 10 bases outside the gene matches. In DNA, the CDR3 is TGTGCCAGCAGCTCCTCGACTAGCGCTACGGACGAGCAGTACTTC. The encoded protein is CASSSSTSATDEQYF.

The CDR3 coding sequence is TGTGCCAGCAGTCCGACAGGGGGCCACACGGATGAGCAGTTCTTC. It specifies CASSPTGGHTDEQFF. V usage is TRBV28 and J usage is TRBJ2-1; TRBD1 matches 10 bases. The J segment lost 8 bases and the V segment lost 5 bases, leaving 9 bases of the junction unmatched. The CDR3 extends over 15 amino acids. Germline CDR1 and CDR2: MDHEN and SYDVKM.

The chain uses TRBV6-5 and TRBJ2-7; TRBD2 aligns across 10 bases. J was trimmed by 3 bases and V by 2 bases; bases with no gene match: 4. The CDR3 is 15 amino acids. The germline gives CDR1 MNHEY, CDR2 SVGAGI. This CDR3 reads CASSYRGLAVYEQYF. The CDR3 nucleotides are TGTGCCAGCAGTTACCGTGGACTAGCGGTCTACGAGCAGTACTTC.

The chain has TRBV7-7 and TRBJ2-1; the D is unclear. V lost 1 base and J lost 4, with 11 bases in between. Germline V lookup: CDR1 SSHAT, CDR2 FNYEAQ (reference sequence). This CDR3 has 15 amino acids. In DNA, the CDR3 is TGTGCCAGCAGCTTAGATTTGGCGGAGTACAATGAGCAGTTCTTC. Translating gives CASSLDLAEYNEQFF.

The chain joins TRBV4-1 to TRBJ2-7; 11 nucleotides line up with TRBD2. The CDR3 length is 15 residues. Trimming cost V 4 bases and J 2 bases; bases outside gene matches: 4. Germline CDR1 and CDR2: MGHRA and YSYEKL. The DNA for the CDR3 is TGCGCCAGCAGCCTTGGGACTAGCGGAGCCTACGAGCAGTACTTC. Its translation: CASSLGTSGAYEQYF.

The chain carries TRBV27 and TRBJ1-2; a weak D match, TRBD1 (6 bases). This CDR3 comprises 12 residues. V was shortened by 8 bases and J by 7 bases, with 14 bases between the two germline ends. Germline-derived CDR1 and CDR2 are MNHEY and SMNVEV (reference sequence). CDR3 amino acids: CASGTGSAGYTF. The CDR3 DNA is TGTGCCAGCGGTACAGGGTCGGCTGGCTACACCTTC.

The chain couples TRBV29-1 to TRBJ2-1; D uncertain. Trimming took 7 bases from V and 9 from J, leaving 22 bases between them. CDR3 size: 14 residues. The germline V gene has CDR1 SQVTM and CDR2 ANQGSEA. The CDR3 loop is CSAGLQQPRSEQFF. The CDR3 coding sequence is TGCAGCGCCGGGTTGCAGCAGCCCCGTTCTGAGCAGTTCTTC.

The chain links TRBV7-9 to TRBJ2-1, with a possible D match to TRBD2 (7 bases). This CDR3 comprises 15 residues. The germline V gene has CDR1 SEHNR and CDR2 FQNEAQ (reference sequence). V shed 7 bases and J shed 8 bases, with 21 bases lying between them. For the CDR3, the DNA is TGTGCCAGCACCCCCGGGGGGCTCCATTGGGATGAGCAGTTCTTC. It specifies CASTPGGLHWDEQFF. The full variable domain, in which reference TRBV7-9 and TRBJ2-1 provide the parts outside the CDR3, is DTGVSQNPRHKITKRGQNVTFRCDPISEHNRLYWYRQTLGQGPEFLTYFQNEAQLEKSRLLSDRFSAERPKGSFSTLEIQRTEQGDSAMYLCASTPGGLHWDEQFFGPGTRLTVL.

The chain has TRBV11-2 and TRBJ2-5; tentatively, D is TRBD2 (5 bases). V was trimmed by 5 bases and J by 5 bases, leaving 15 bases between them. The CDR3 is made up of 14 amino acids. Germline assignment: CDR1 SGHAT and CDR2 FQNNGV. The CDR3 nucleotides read TGTGCCAGCAGCCCAGGACTGGGGTGGGAGACCCAGTACTTC. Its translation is CASSPGLGWETQYF.

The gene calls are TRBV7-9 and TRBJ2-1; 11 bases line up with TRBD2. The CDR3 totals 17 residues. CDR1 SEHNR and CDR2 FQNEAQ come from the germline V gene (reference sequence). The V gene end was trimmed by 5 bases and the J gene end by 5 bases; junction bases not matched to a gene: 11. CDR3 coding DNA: TGTGCCAGCAGCCCCATACTAGCGGGAGAGAATAACAATGAGCAGTTCTTC. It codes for CASSPILAGENNNEQFF. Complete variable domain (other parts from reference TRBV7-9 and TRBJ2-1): DTGVSQNPRHKITKRGQNVTFRCDPISEHNRLYWYRQTLGQGPEFLTYFQNEAQLEKSRLLSDRFSAERPKGSFSTLEIQRTEQGDSAMYLCASSPILAGENNNEQFFGPGTRLTVL.

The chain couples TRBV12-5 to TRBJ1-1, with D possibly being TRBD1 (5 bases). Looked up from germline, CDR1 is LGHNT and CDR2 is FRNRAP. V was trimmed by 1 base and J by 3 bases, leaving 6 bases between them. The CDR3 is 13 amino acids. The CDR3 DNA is TGTGCTAGTGGTTTGGAGGGGTACACTGAAGCTTTCTTT. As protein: CASGLEGYTEAFF.

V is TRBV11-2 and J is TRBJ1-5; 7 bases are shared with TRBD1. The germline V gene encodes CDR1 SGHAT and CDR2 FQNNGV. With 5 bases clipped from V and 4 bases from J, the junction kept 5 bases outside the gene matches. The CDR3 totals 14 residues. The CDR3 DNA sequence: TGTGCCAGCAGCCGGGACAGCCCGAATCAGCCCCAGCATTTT. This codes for CASSRDSPNQPQHF. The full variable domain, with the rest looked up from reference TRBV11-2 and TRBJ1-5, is EAGVAQSPRYKIIEKRQSVAFWCNPISGHATLYWYQQILGQGPKLLIQFQNNGVVDDSQLPKDRFSAERLKGVDSTLKIQPAKLEDSAVYLCASSRDSPNQPQHFGDGTRLSIL.

CDR3 sequence reads: CASFTGQGFNEQYF. In DNA form, the CDR3 reads TGTGCCAGCTTTACCGGACAGGGGTTCAACGAGCAGTACTTC. The J gene is TRBJ2-7, the V gene TRBV2, with 9 bases matching TRBD1. V was clipped by 8 bases and J by 5 bases; unmatched bases: 10. The CDR3 spans 14 residues. In germline, CDR1 is SNHLY, CDR2 FYNNEI.

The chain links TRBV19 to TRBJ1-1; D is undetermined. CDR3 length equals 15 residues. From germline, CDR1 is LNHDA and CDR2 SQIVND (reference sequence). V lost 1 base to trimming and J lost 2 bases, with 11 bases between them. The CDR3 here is CASSIGRRVNTEAFF. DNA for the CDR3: TGTGCCAGTAGTATAGGCCGAAGAGTAAACACTGAAGCTTTCTTT. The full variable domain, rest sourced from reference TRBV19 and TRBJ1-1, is DGGITQSPKYLFRKEGQNVTLSCEQNLNHDAMYWYRQDPGQGLRLIYYSQIVNDFQKGDIAEGYSVSREKKESFPLTVTSAQKNPTAFYLCASSIGRRVNTEAFFGQGTRLTVV.